This T cell receptor beta chain derives from a study of blood T cell repertoires in COVID-19. The overall study: From the United States, Italy and Spain came samples of acute and convalescent COVID-19. T cells, B-cell-depleted T cells, or PBMCs supplied cDNA or gDNA.

This clone was seen a single time. V dropped 6 bases and J dropped 5; count of bases not matched to a gene: 8. The length of the CDR3 is 16 residues. The germline V gene encodes CDR1 MRHNA and CDR2 SNTAGT. Original processing notes: The assay estimated nucleated cells by amplifying reference gene primers. Clones were read by immunoSEQ multiplex PCR, and TCRdb kept only the in-frame ones, dropping some. V and J calls and clone size follow that table, whereas D and trimming were derived from the DNA. The profile shows about 290,000 clones, 85% of them singletons. This receptor was identified in a woman aged 50 to 65 with active or convalescent COVID-19. The source material was peripheral blood. The V gene is TRBV6-4, the J gene TRBJ2-1, with 12 bases that match TRBD2. The CDR3 loop is CASRPSSGRANNEQFF. The CDR3 coding sequence is TGTGCCAGCAGACCCTCTAGCGGGAGGGCAAACAATGAGCAGTTCTTC.